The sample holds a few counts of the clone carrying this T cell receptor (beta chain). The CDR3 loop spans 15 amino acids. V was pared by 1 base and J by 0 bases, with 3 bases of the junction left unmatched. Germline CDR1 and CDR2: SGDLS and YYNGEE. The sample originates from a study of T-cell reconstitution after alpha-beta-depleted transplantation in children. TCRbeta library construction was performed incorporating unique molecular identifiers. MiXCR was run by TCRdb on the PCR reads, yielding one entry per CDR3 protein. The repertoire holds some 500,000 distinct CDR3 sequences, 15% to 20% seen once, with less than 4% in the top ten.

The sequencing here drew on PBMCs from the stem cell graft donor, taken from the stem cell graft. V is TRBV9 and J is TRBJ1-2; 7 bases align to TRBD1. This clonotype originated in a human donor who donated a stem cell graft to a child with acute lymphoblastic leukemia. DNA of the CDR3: TGTGCCAGCAGCGTACAGGGGGGAACTAACTATGGCTACACCTTC. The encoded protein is CASSVQGGTNYGYTF.